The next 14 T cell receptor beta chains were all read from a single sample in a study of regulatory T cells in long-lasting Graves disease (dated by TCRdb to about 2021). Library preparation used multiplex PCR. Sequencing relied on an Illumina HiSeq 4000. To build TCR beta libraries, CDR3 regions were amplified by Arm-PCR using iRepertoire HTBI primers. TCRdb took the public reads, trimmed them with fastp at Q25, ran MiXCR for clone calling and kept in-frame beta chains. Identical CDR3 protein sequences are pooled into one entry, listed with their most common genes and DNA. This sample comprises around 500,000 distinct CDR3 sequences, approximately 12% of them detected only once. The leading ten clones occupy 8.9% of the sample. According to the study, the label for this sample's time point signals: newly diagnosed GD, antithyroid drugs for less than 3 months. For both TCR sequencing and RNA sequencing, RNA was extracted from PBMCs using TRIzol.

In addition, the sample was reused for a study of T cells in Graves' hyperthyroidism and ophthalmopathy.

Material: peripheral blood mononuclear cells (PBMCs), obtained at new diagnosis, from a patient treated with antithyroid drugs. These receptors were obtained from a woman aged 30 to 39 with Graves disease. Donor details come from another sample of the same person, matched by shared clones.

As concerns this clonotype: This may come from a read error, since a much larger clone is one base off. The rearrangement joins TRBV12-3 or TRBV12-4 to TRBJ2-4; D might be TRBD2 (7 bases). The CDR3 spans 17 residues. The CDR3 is CASSPTGGGKSKNIQHF. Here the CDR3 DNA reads TGTGCCAGCAGCCCTACGGGGGGCGGGAAAAGCAAAAACATTCAGCACTTC.

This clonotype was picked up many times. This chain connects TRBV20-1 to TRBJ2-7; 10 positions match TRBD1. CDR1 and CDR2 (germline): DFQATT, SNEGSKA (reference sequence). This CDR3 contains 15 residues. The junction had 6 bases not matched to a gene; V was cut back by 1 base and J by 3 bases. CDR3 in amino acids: CSARGDRGTYYEQYF. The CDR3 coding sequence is TGCAGTGCTAGAGGGGACAGGGGCACCTACTACGAGCAGTACTTC.

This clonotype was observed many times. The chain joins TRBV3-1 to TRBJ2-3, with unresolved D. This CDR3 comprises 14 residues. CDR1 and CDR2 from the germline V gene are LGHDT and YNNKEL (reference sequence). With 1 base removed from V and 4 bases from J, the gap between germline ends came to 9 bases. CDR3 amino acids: CASSQGPGADTQYF. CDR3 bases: TGTGCCAGCAGCCAAGGTCCCGGAGCAGATACGCAGTATTTT.

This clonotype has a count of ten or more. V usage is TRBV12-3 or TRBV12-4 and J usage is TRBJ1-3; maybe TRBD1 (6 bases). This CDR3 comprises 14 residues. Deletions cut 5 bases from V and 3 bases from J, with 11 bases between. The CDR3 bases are TGTGCCAGCAGTCAAGGACAGATTGGAAACACCATATATTTT. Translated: CASSQGQIGNTIYF.

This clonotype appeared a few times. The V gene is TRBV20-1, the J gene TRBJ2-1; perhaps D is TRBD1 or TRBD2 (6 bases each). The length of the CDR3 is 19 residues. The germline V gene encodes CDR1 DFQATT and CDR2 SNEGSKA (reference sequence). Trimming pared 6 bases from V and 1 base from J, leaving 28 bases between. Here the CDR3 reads CSAGGGRGPRVTSYNEQFF. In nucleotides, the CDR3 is TGCAGTGCCGGAGGGGGAAGGGGACCTCGGGTAACGTCCTACAATGAGCAGTTCTTC.

Here the CDR3 reads CASTLGGGTGNQPQHF. CDR3 bases: TGTGCCAGCACCCTAGGGGGGGGAACGGGCAATCAGCCCCAGCATTTT. The V and J genes are TRBV28 and TRBJ1-5, with D tentatively TRBD1 (6 bases). Trimming took off 7 bases at V and 2 bases at J, with 18 bases between the two ends. Germline V lookup: CDR1 MDHEN, CDR2 SYDVKM. The CDR3 contains 16 residues.

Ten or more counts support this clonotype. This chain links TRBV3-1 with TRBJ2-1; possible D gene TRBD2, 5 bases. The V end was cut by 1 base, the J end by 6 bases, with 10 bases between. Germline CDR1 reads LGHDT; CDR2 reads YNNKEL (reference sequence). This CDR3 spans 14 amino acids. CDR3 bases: TGTGCCAGCAGCCAAGGGCTAGCCCCCAATGAGCAGTTCTTC. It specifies CASSQGLAPNEQFF.

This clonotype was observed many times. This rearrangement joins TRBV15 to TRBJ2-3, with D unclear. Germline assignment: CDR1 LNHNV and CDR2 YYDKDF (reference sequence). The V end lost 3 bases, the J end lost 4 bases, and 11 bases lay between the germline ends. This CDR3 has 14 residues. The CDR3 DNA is TGTGCCACCAGCAGCCCCTCCGGGTCAGATACGCAGTATTTT. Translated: CATSSPSGSDTQYF. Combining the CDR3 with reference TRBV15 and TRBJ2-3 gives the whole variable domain DAMVIQNPRYQVTQFGKPVTLSCSQTLNHNVMYWYQQKSSQAPKLLFHYYDKDFNNEADTPDNFQSRRPNTSFCFLDIRSPGLGDTAMYLCATSSPSGSDTQYFGPGTRLTVL.

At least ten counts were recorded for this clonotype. DNA of the CDR3: TGTGCCAGCAGCATACTACAGGGGAGCGGCTACACCTTC. Residues: CASSILQGSGYTF. This chain joins TRBV28 and TRBJ1-2; the match to TRBD1 covers 7 bases. Germline V gene data show CDR1 as MDHEN and CDR2 as SYDVKM. J was trimmed by 8 bases and V by 6 bases; bases with no gene match: 9. The CDR3 sequence is 13 residues long.

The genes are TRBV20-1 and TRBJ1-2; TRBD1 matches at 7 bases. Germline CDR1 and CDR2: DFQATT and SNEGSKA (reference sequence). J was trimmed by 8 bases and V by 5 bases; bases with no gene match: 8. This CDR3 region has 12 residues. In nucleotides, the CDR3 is TGCAGTGCTCCTACAGGGGCAGGGGGCTACACCTTC. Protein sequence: CSAPTGAGGYTF.

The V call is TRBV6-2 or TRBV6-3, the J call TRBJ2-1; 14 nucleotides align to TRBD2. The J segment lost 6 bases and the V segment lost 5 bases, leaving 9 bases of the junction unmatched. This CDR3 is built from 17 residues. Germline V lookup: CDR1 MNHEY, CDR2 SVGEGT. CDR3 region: CASSRGTSGSEGNEQFF. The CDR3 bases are TGTGCCAGCAGTCGAGGGACTAGCGGGAGTGAGGGCAATGAGCAGTTCTTC.

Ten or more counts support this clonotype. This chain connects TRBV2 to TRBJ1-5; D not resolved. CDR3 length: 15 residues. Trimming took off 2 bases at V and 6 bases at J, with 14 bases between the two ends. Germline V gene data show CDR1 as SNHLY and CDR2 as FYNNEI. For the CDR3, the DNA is TGTGCCAGCAGTGAATCGATAGGGAGAGTTCAGCCCCAGCATTTT. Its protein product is CASSESIGRVQPQHF.

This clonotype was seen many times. CDR3 sequence: CSARDRRGFREQFF. CDR3 DNA sequence: TGCAGTGCTAGAGATCGGAGGGGGTTCCGTGAGCAGTTCTTC. The chain has TRBV20-1 and TRBJ2-1; D may be TRBD1 or TRBD2 (6 bases each). In germline, CDR1 is DFQATT, CDR2 SNEGSKA (reference sequence). This CDR3 is 14 amino acids long. V was trimmed by 0 bases and J by 9 bases, leaving 15 bases between them.

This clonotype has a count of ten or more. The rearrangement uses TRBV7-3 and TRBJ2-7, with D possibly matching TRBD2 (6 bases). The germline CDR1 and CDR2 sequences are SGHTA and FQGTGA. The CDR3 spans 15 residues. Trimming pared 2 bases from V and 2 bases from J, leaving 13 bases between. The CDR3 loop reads CASSLSPGETYEQYF. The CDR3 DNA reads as TGTGCCAGCAGCTTATCCCCGGGAGAGACCTACGAGCAGTACTTC.